One and the same sample provided the 14 T cell receptor beta chains below, sequenced in a study of T cell responses to AZD1222 COVID-19 vaccine. The assay was immunoSEQ multiplex PCR, and TCRdb's table has in-frame clones only and misses some. The table lists 150,000 to 180,000 clones, 88% of them singletons. The sequences come from peripheral blood, collected on day 0 of AZD1222 vaccination. Receptor source: an adult in good health.

This chain joins TRBV5-5 and TRBJ1-2; possible D gene TRBD1, 6 bases. Germline V gives CDR1 SGHKS, CDR2 YYEKEE (reference sequence). The CDR3 loop spans 18 amino acids. V dropped 0 bases and J dropped 7 bases, with 25 bases sitting between them. The chain's CDR3 is CASSLAVLGDIARGGYTF. For the CDR3, the DNA is TGTGCCAGCAGCTTGGCGGTCTTGGGGGACATCGCTCGGGGTGGCTACACCTTC. Combining the CDR3 with reference TRBV5-5 and TRBJ1-2 gives the whole variable domain DAGVTQSPTHLIKTRGQQVTLRCSPISGHKSVSWYQQVLGQGPQFIFQYYEKEERGRGNFPDRFSARQFPNYSSELNVNALLLGDSALYLCASSLAVLGDIARGGYTFGSGTRLTVV.

The chain has TRBV11-2 and TRBJ1-2; 11 positions agree with TRBD1. The CDR3 loop spans 14 amino acids. J lost 8 bases, V lost 5 bases, and 7 bases had no gene match. CDR1 and CDR2 (germline): SGHAT, FQNNGV. The CDR3 DNA sequence: TGTGCCAGCAGCCAGGACAGGGGGCTATGGGGCTACACCTTC. Translation gives CASSQDRGLWGYTF.

The chain links TRBV18 to TRBJ1-2, with TRBD1 matching 7 bases. Looked up from germline, CDR1 is KGHSH and CDR2 is LQKENI. The J segment lost 3 bases and the V segment lost 5 bases, leaving 9 bases of the junction unmatched. The CDR3 is 15 amino acids. CDR3 nucleotide sequence: TGTGCCAGCTCATCGACAGGGAACGGTGACTATGGCTACACCTTC. Protein product: CASSSTGNGDYGYTF.

The genes are TRBV9 and TRBJ1-4; 8 positions agree with TRBD1. The CDR3 has 16 amino acids. The J segment lost 7 bases and the V segment lost 4 bases, leaving 12 bases of the junction unmatched. From germline, CDR1 is SGDLS and CDR2 YYNGEE. In DNA, the CDR3 is TGTGCCAGCAGCCTTACGCAGGGGGCTGGGAGTGAAAAACTGTTTTTT. This encodes CASSLTQGAGSEKLFF. Combining the CDR3 with reference TRBV9 and TRBJ1-4 gives the whole variable domain DSGVTQTPKHLITATGQRVTLRCSPRSGDLSVYWYQQSLDQGLQFLIQYYNGEERAKGNILERFSAQQFPDLHSELNLSSLELGDSALYFCASSLTQGAGSEKLFFGSGTQLSVL.

The genes are TRBV5-4 and TRBJ2-3, with D tentatively TRBD1 (6 bases). This CDR3 region has 16 residues. The V gene lost 2 bases and the J gene lost 3 bases, with 16 bases spanning the gap. CDR1 and CDR2 from the germline V gene are SGHNT and YYREEE (reference sequence). CDR3 in amino acids: CASSFLQGVLTDTQYF. In DNA, the CDR3 is TGTGCCAGCAGCTTCTTACAGGGAGTTTTAACAGATACGCAGTATTTT.

The chain recombines TRBV7-9 with TRBJ2-7; 8 bases match TRBD1. The CDR3 is 16 residues long. V lost 5 bases and J lost 5; bases outside the gene matches: 14. The germline V gene encodes CDR1 SEHNR and CDR2 FQNEAQ (reference sequence). The CDR3 DNA is TGTGCCAGCAGCCGACCGTTTTTGACAGGGGCCAACGAGCAGTACTTC. Protein product: CASSRPFLTGANEQYF.

Details on this clone: The identical CDR3 is also encoded by other nucleotide sequences in the sample. The chain is built from TRBV6-5 and TRBJ1-1; D gene ambiguous. Trimming cost V 3 bases and J 4 bases, with 3 bases left between them. In germline, CDR1 is MNHEY, CDR2 SVGAGI. The CDR3 runs 11 residues. CDR3 DNA sequence: TGTGCCAGCAGTTATGGCACTGAAGCTTTCTTT. Translating it yields CASSYGTEAFF.

The chain combines TRBV4-3 with TRBJ1-5; D call uncertain. The CDR3 spans 13 residues. Germline lookup yields CDR1 LGHNA and CDR2 YSLEER. Trimming took off 1 base at V and 4 bases at J, with 5 bases between the two ends. The CDR3: CASSQAVNQPQHF. CDR3 DNA: TGCGCCAGCAGCCAAGCCGTGAATCAGCCCCAGCATTTT.

The chain is built from TRBV19 and TRBJ1-2; 10 bases align to TRBD1. Trimming took 8 bases from V and 8 from J; bases not matched to a gene: 11. The germline CDR1 and CDR2 sequences are LNHDA and SQIVND (reference sequence). The CDR3 totals 14 residues. CDR3 sequence reads: CASLRGDRGEGYTF. CDR3 DNA sequence: TGTGCCAGTCTCCGAGGGGACAGGGGAGAGGGCTACACCTTC.

The V call is TRBV18, the J call TRBJ2-2; 7 nucleotides agree with TRBD2. V lost 3 bases and J lost 3; bases outside the gene matches: 10. Germline V gives CDR1 KGHSH, CDR2 LQKENI. The CDR3 spans 17 residues. This chain's CDR3 is CASSPWSGGTYTGELFF. CDR3 in DNA: TGTGCCAGCTCACCCTGGTCCGGGGGGACCTACACCGGGGAGCTGTTTTTT.

The chain carries TRBV6-6 and TRBJ1-4; 8 bases are a match to TRBD1. V lost 6 bases, J lost 8 bases, and 11 bases stayed unmatched. The V gene's germline CDR1 is MNHNY and CDR2 SVGAGI (reference sequence). This CDR3 is built from 15 residues. CDR3 nucleotide sequence: TGTGCCAGCAGGCTCGGGACAGGCTTTCAGGAAAAACTGTTTTTT. Translation: CASRLGTGFQEKLFF.

The count of this clone is one. The V call is TRBV4-3, the J call TRBJ2-3; TRBD2 is a possible D gene (5 bases). The germline gives CDR1 LGHNA, CDR2 YSLEER. The V gene lost 1 base and the J gene lost 3 bases, with 8 bases spanning the gap. This CDR3 has 14 amino acids. The CDR3 coding sequence is TGCGCCAGCAGCCAAGCTCGGGGTACAGATACGCAGTATTTT. Its protein product is CASSQARGTDTQYF.

J is TRBJ1-3 and V is TRBV7-2; TRBD1 might be the D (5 bases). V shed 0 bases and J shed 6 bases, with 9 bases lying between them. The germline V gene has CDR1 SGHTA and CDR2 FQGNSA. The CDR3 sequence is 14 residues long. The CDR3 reads CASSLAAGTNTIYF. The CDR3 DNA sequence: TGTGCCAGCAGCTTAGCGGCAGGGACAAACACCATATATTTT.

This chain links TRBV18 with TRBJ2-5; a weak D match, TRBD2 (5 bases). Germline CDR1 reads KGHSH; CDR2 reads LQKENI. The ends were cut back, 3 bases at V and 9 bases at J, with 20 bases in the middle. The CDR3 covers 15 residues. The CDR3 sequence: CASSPGLDSTGAQYF. In DNA, the CDR3 is TGTGCCAGCTCACCCGGTCTGGATTCAACCGGGGCCCAGTACTTC.